This entry lists 3 T cell receptor beta chains sequenced from one sample in a study of blood T cells in healthy people across ages. Alongside a J-beta primer mix, a sample-barcoded 5' primer served in a second PCR lasting about 7 to 12 cycles. One entry per CDR3 protein, called by TCRdb with MiXCR from the 5' RACE reads. The sample holds hundreds of thousands of distinct CDR3 sequences; approximately 30% are singletons and the top ten take less than 20%. What was sequenced was blood. These receptors were collected from an elderly woman in good health.

The chain has TRBV29-1 and TRBJ2-2, with 10 nucleotides matching TRBD1. V gave up 3 bases and J gave up 5 bases; unmatched junction bases: 6. The CDR3 length is 15 residues. The germline CDR1 and CDR2 sequences are SQVTM and ANQGSEA. CDR3 sequence reads: CSVESTGGRTGELFF. In DNA, the CDR3 is TGCAGCGTTGAGTCGACAGGGGGCAGGACCGGGGAGCTGTTTTTT.

This clonotype turned up a few times. This chain links TRBV11-1 with TRBJ1-1, with 9 bases that match TRBD1. J gave up 4 bases and V 5 bases, and 8 bases lay outside the gene matches. Germline CDR1 and CDR2: SGHAT and FQDESV (reference sequence). The CDR3 loop spans 15 amino acids. The CDR3: CASSTRTGESTEAFF. For the CDR3, the DNA is TGTGCCAGCAGCACCCGGACAGGGGAGAGCACTGAAGCTTTCTTT.

A few counts support this clonotype. V gene TRBV9 combines with J gene TRBJ2-1; TRBD2 matches at 8 bases. The CDR3 is 16 amino acids. Germline V gene data show CDR1 as SGDLS and CDR2 as YYNGEE. V dropped 0 bases and J dropped 4; count of bases not matched to a gene: 6. Here the CDR3 DNA reads TGTGCCAGCAGCGTAGTAGTCGGGGGGGCTTACAATGAGCAGTTCTTC. It encodes CASSVVVGGAYNEQFF.